Sequencing of this TCR beta chain was carried out in a study of patients and donors after allogeneic stem cell transplantation. This clonotype showed up just a few times. MiXCR, applied by TCRdb to the RT-PCR reads, yields one record per CDR3 protein. The repertoire consists of more than 75,000 distinct CDR3 sequences, with approximately 5% occurring once and the leading ten covering less than 3%. The CDR3 has 16 residues. V lost 4 bases to trimming and J lost 0 bases; unmatched junction nucleotides: 4. Germline loops: CDR1 SNHLY, CDR2 FYNNEI. The sequenced material came from blood, either unsorted or a sorted T cell fraction (not recorded which). This clonotype originated in a human donor who was either an allogeneic HSCT recipient or a stem cell or donor lymphocyte infusion donor (not recorded which). It is not recorded whose cells these are; they may come from a transplant donor. The J gene is TRBJ2-2, the V gene TRBV2, with 8 bases identical to TRBD1. Written as DNA, the CDR3 is TGTGCCAGCAGTGGTCAGGGGGCCTCGAACACCGGGGAGCTGTTTTTT. Translating gives CASSGQGASNTGELFF.